The TCR beta chain under discussion was sequenced for a study of T-cell memory formation after mild COVID-19. This clonotype has just a few counts. TCRdb re-called the 5' RACE reads with MiXCR, one entry per CDR3 protein. Here the sample spans a few hundred thousand distinct CDR3 sequences, approximately 19% being singletons. The V and J ends lost 4 bases and 1 base respectively, with 15 bases between them. Germline-derived CDR1 and CDR2 are SEHNR and FQNEAQ (reference sequence). The CDR3 length is 16 residues. The sequence derives from a man between 18 and 29 years old who had mild COVID-19 (a few samples of this study predate the infection). Cell type and time point are not known. The rearrangement joins TRBV7-9 to TRBJ2-3, with D tentatively TRBD2 (7 bases). Sequencing was carried out using PBMCs or a T cell subset sorted from them (not recorded which). CDR3 protein: CASSSLGGGGTDTQYF. The CDR3, as DNA: TGTGCCAGCAGCTCTCTAGGCGGGGGCGGCACAGATACGCAGTATTTT.